This T cell receptor beta chain was recorded in a study of T cell responses to AZD1222 COVID-19 vaccine (dated by TCRdb to the early 2020s). About the study as a whole: AZD1222 recipients whose second dose came at about 4 weeks and those whose second dose came at about 12 weeks were combined into one group, since spike-specific TCR depth and breadth did not differ between the two schedules. A total of 233 trial participants underwent TCR sequencing, of whom about 210 received two doses of AZD1222 and about 25 received two doses of the MenACWY control vaccine. Enrollment into the trials was organized by age into subgroups of 18-55, 56-69 and 70-plus years, and those subgroups contained roughly 140, 27 and 60 TCR-sequenced participants, respectively. Overall study outcomes, separate from this receptor: After two AZD1222 doses, spike-specific TCR breadth and depth were significantly higher than at day 0 and than in MenACWY recipients. The 56-69-year group was small, and its depth increase did not reach significance, likely because of low power. Reportedly, almost half of the unique spike-specific TCRs recognized epitopes lying outside the regions that are mutated in the B.1.351 and B.1.1.7 variants. Only a handful of AZD1222 recipients were SARS-CoV-2 seropositive at baseline, limiting conclusions about previously exposed vaccinees. Because no samples from the day 14 peak response were available, repertoires could be characterized only after the peak T cell response. The vaccine-associated CD4 TCRs covered the entire spike protein, and the dominant responses fell in regions 160-218 and 743-854. Participants were mostly white British and included more females than males, and it was suggested by the authors that clonal diversity may have been underestimated.

The CDR3 spans 15 residues, from the cysteine through the phenylalanine. Here the CDR3 DNA is all that survives: 45 bases in frame from base 1. Based on the germline V gene, the CDR1 and CDR2 sequences are SGDLS and YYNGEE. At the junction V is shortened by 0 bases and J by 2 bases, with 10 bases in between. The CDR3 regions of human TCRbeta chains were subjected to immunosequencing. The study's own analysis went as follows. TCRs in the repertoires were compared against a reference library of SARS-CoV-2-specific TCRs that had been generated with the MIRA antigen-specificity platform. Breadth meant the fraction of unique TCRs that were SARS-CoV-2-associated, whereas depth meant the fraction of total T cells that were SARS-CoV-2-associated. Using the MIRA data, every spike-specific TCR was mapped to the spike region that the TCR reacted to and assigned to either a CD4 or a CD8 class. Log10-transformed breadth and depth values were compared by one-way ANOVA with Sidak's multiple comparisons tests. What TCRdb holds here is the immuneACCESS table cut down to in-frame rearrangements. Part of the clones is not present; checked against another copy, under half of the missing clones reflect an unresolved V gene, and the others are unexplained. V, J and clone size are taken as reported in that table, and D and trimming were inferred from the DNA itself. In this sample the table shows 100,000 or so clones, 70% to 90% of which occur a single time. 2% to 3% of the sample belongs to the ten largest clones.

What this sample's time point label stands for: baseline before first vaccination. Vaccinee samples came from UK trials COV001 and COV002, including a single-blind randomized controlled phase 2/3 trial of AZD1222 (ChAdOx1 nCoV-19) in healthy adults. For TCRbeta chain sequencing, PBMC samples from trial participants were taken at day 0 and at day 28 after the second dose. With regard to this clone: Which antigen it targets is not known. No base quality information exists; no much larger clone differs at one position.

The specimen comprised peripheral blood, sampled on day 0 of AZD1222 vaccination. This receptor chain uses TRBV9 and TRBJ2-3; the D gene cannot be resolved reliably. The TCR sequence derives from an adult in good health. The DNA sequence follows: TGTGCCAGCAGCGTAGGACGGAGCCTCACAGATACGCAGTATTTT. Translated, this is CASSVGRSLTDTQYF.